These 11 T cell receptor beta chains share one sample of origin, sequenced in a study of CD8 T cells in ankylosing spondylitis. TCRdb used MiXCR to reprocess the 5' RACE reads, holding one entry per CDR3 protein. The sample lists 300,000 to 350,000 distinct CDR3 sequences; about a fifth were seen once. The sequencing sample was made of blood, either unsorted or a sorted T cell fraction (not recorded which). The receptors stem from a female donor with ankylosing spondylitis or in good health (not recorded which).

The chain carries TRBV6-2 or TRBV6-3 and TRBJ2-5; possibly TRBD1 for D (5 bases). In germline, CDR1 is MNHEY, CDR2 SVGEGT. Trimming cost V 6 bases and J 2 bases, with 13 bases left between them. The CDR3 is 14 residues long. CDR3 nucleotides: TGTGCCAGCAGCCTTCGGACACAACAAGAGACCCAGTACTTC. Encoded protein: CASSLRTQQETQYF.

In its sample, this clonotype was seen a few times. The rearrangement joins TRBV10-3 to TRBJ2-3; 10 nucleotides match TRBD2. This CDR3 has 14 amino acids. Germline V gene lookup returns CDR1 ENHRY and CDR2 SYGVKD. With V trimmed by 7 bases and J by 1 base, 2 bases remained unmatched. CDR3 in amino acids: CAINSGRGTDTQYF. The CDR3 DNA follows: TGTGCCATCAACAGCGGGAGGGGCACAGATACGCAGTATTTT.

In this sample, this clonotype turned up many times. Relative to the germline gene, one junction end is altered; a read error may explain this. The rearrangement links TRBV12-3 or TRBV12-4 to TRBJ1-5; no definite D call. The CDR3 has 13 amino acids. The CDR3 nucleotides read TGTGCCAGCAGCCGTGACGGGAATCAGGCCCAGCATTTT. Its protein is CASSRDGNQAQHF.

The V gene is TRBV7-2, the J gene TRBJ2-2; no firm D call. This CDR3 comprises 14 residues. V was cut by 3 bases and J by 1 base, with 6 bases left in between. Germline V gives CDR1 SGHTA, CDR2 FQGNSA. CDR3 sequence (DNA): TGTGCCAGCAGCTTGGAGCGGAACACCGGGGAGCTGTTTTTT. Its protein product is CASSLERNTGELFF. Full variable domain (remainder filled in from reference TRBV7-2 and TRBJ2-2): GAGVSQSPSNKVTEKGKDVELRCDPISGHTALYWYRQSLGQGLEFLIYFQGNSAPDKSGLPSDRFSAERTGGSVSTLTIQRTQQEDSAVYLCASSLERNTGELFFGEGSRLTVL.

This rearrangement joins TRBV3-1 to TRBJ2-6; D not certain. The CDR3 covers 15 residues. Germline V gene lookup returns CDR1 LGHDT and CDR2 YNNKEL (reference sequence). The V and J ends lost 8 bases and 0 bases respectively, with 11 bases between them. CDR3 sequence (DNA): TGTGCCAGCTACGGACGTAGCTCTGGGGCCAACGTCCTGACTTTC. Its translation: CASYGRSSGANVLTF.

At least ten counts were recorded for this clonotype. The rearrangement joins TRBV12-3 or TRBV12-4 to TRBJ2-2; 9 nucleotides match TRBD2. The V and J ends lost 6 bases and 3 bases, in that order; junction bases with no gene match: 2. The CDR3 consists of 14 residues. This CDR3 reads CASREREDTGELFF. Here the CDR3 DNA reads TGTGCCAGCAGGGAGCGGGAGGACACCGGGGAGCTGTTTTTT.

In this sample, this clonotype turned up a few times. This chain links TRBV18 with TRBJ1-1; D not certain. V gave up 6 bases and J gave up 0 bases, with 11 bases separating them. Germline values: CDR1 KGHSH, CDR2 LQKENI. This CDR3 spans 14 amino acids. CDR3 nucleotides: TGTGCCAGCTCCCTGGAATTGGTGAACACTGAAGCTTTCTTT. Protein product: CASSLELVNTEAFF.

V and J are TRBV5-1 and TRBJ1-6; TRBD1 agrees at 11 bases. V shed 1 base, J shed 10 bases, and the junction held 4 bases outside the gene matches. This CDR3 region has 15 residues. CDR1 and CDR2 (germline): SGHRS, YFSETQ. In DNA, the CDR3 is TGCGCCAGCAGCTTGAAGGGACAGGGGGAGTCACCCCTCCACTTT. It yields the protein CASSLKGQGESPLHF. The whole variable domain, filled in from reference TRBV5-1 and TRBJ1-6, reads KAGVTQTPRYLIKTRGQQVTLSCSPISGHRSVSWYQQTPGQGLQFLFEYFSETQRNKGNFPGRFSGRQFSNSRSEMNVSTLELGDSALYLCASSLKGQGESPLHFGNGTRLTVT.

This clonotype has just a few counts. This chain connects TRBV20-1 to TRBJ2-3, with D possibly being TRBD2 (6 bases). Germline loops: CDR1 DFQATT, CDR2 SNEGSKA (reference sequence). The CDR3 sequence is 16 residues long. Trimming left V 3 bases short and J 1 base short, with 17 bases between. The CDR3 bases are TGCAGTGCTAGTTCCCCGGGAGCATTAGGCACAGATACGCAGTATTTT. Its translation is CSASSPGALGTDTQYF.

The chain carries TRBV29-1 and TRBJ2-5; D is unresolved. Germline loops: CDR1 SQVTM, CDR2 ANQGSEA. This CDR3 is built from 13 residues. The V end was cut by 4 bases, the J end by 4 bases, with 13 bases between. The CDR3 DNA reads as TGCAGCGTTGCCGGAGTTCTCGGAGAGACCCAGTACTTC. Amino acids: CSVAGVLGETQYF.

This clonotype was seen ten or more times. V and J are TRBV24-1 and TRBJ2-5, with a weak D call TRBD1 (5 bases). V lost 5 bases and J 2 bases, leaving 8 bases between the germline ends. The CDR3 runs 13 residues. Germline lookup yields CDR1 KGHDR and CDR2 SFDVKD. The CDR3: CATSVGHQETQYF. DNA of the CDR3: TGTGCCACCAGTGTAGGACATCAAGAGACCCAGTACTTC.